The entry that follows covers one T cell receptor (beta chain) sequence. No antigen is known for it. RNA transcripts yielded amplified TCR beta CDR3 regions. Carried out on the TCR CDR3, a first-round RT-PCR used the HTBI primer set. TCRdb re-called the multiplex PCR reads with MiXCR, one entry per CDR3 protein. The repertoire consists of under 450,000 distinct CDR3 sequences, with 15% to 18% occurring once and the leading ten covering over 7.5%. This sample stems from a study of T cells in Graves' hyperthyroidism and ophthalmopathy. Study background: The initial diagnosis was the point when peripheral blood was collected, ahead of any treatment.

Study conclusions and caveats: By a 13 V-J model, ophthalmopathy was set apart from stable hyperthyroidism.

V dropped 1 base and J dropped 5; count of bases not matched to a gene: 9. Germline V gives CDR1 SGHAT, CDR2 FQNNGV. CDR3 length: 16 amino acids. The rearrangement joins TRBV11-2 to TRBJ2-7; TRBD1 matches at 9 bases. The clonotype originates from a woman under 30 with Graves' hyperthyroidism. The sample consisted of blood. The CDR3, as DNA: TGTGCCAGCAGCTTAGCCAACAGGGGGCGAGTAAACGAGCAGTACTTC. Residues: CASSLANRGRVNEQYF.